This T cell receptor (beta chain) was observed in a study of blood T cell repertoires in COVID-19. Study-wide background: Specimens from acute and convalescent COVID-19 originated in the United States, Italy and Spain. PBMCs, B-cell-depleted T cells, or T cells provided the cDNA or gDNA that made up the material.

Germline loops: CDR1 MNHNS, CDR2 SASEGT. The CDR3 length is 14 residues. The V segment lost 0 bases and the J segment 12 bases; nucleotides outside the gene matches: 9. How the authors handled the data: Scientists estimated how many nucleated cells there were by amplifying reference gene primers. Measured with immunoSEQ multiplex PCR; TCRdb has only the in-frame clones, and not every one. The V and J calls and clone size are taken from that table; D and trimming were inferred from the DNA. This table has 230,000 or so clones, around 82% appearing once. Sequencing input: peripheral blood. The V gene is TRBV6-1, the J gene TRBJ2-7; 9 bases fit TRBD2. The receptor was isolated from a middle-aged man with active or convalescent COVID-19. This chain's CDR3 is CASSEAYSGSDWYF. The CDR3 DNA follows: TGTGCCAGCAGTGAAGCGTATAGCGGGAGTGATTGGTACTTC.